The clone carrying this TCR beta chain was found many times. Its antigen remains unidentified. The ends lost 7 bases at V and 4 bases at J; junction bases unmatched: 18. CDR3 length: 17 amino acids. Germline CDR1 and CDR2: DFQATT and SNEGSKA (reference sequence). Amplification yielded TCR beta CDR3 regions, with RNA transcripts as the source. An initial round of RT-PCR targeting the TCR CDR3 relied on the HTBI primer set. TCRdb analysed the multiplex PCR reads with MiXCR anew, one entry per CDR3 protein. The table shows approximately 610,000 distinct CDR3 sequences, with roughly 15% occurring only once. This sample stems from a study of T cells in Graves' hyperthyroidism and ophthalmopathy. Study observations and caveats: Blood shared most expanded thyroid clonotypes above 0.001.

What was sequenced was blood. The rearrangement links TRBV20-1 to TRBJ2-5, with 10 bases fitting TRBD2. This clonotype was sampled from a middle-aged woman with Graves' ophthalmopathy. The CDR3 nucleotides read TGCAGTGGGACTGGAAGCGGGAGGGCCGGGATGATAGAGACCCAGTACTTC. Its translation is CSGTGSGRAGMIETQYF.